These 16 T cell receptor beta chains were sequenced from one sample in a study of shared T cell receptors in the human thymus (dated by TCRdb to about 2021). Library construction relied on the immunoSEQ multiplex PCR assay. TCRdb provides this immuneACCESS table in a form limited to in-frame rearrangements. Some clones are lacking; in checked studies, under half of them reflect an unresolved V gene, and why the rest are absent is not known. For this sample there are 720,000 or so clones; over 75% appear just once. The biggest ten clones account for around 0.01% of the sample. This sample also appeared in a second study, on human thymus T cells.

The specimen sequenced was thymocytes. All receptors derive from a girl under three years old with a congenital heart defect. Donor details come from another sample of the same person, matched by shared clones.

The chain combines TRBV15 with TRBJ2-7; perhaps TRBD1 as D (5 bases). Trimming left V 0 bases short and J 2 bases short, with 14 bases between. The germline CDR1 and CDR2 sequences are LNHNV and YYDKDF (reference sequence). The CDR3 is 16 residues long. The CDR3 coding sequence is TGTGCCACCAGCAGAGACTGGGGCAGACCTACCTACGAGCAGTACTTC. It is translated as CATSRDWGRPTYEQYF.

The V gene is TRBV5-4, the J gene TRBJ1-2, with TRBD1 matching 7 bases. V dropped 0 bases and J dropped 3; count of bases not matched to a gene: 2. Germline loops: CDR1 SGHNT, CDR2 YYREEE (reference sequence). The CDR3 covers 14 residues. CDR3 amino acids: CASSLDDRDYGYTF. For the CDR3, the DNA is TGTGCCAGCAGCTTGGATGACAGGGACTATGGCTACACCTTC.

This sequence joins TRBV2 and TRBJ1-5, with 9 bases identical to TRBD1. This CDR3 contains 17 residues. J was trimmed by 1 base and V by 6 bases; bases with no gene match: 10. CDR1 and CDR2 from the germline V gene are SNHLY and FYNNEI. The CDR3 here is CASRGTGKGWSNQPQHF. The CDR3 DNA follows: TGTGCCAGCAGAGGGACAGGGAAAGGGTGGAGCAATCAGCCCCAGCATTTT.

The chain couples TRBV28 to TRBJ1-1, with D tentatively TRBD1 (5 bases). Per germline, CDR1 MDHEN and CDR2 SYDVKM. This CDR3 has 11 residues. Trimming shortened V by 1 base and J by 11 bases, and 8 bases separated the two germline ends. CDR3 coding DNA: TGTGCCAGCAGTTTATTCAGGGCGGCTTTCTTT. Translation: CASSLFRAAFF.

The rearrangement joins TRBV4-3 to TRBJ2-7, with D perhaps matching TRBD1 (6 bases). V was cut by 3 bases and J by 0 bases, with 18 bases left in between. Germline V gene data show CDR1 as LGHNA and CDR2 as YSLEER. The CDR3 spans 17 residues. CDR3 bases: TGCGCCAGCAGCCATGACGCGGACAGTCCAAGCTCCTACGAGCAGTACTTC. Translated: CASSHDADSPSSYEQYF.

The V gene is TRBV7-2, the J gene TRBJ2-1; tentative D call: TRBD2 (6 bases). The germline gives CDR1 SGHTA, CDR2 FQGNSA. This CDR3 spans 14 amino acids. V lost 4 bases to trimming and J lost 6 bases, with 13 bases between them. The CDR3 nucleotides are TGTGCCAGCAGCTCATGGGGAGCGGGCAATGAGCAGTTCTTC. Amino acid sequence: CASSSWGAGNEQFF.

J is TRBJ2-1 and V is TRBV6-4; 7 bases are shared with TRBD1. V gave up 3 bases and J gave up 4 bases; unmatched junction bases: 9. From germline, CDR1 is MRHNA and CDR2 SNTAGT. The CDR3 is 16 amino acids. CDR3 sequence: CASSESTGSGYNEQFF. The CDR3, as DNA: TGTGCCAGCAGTGAGTCGACAGGGTCTGGATACAATGAGCAGTTCTTC.

CDR3: CASSPAVGNQPQHF. CDR3 bases: TGTGCCAGCTCACCAGCGGTTGGCAATCAGCCCCAGCATTTT. The V call is TRBV18, the J call TRBJ1-5; D is unclear. Per germline, CDR1 KGHSH and CDR2 LQKENI. V lost 2 bases and J lost 2, with 7 bases in between. The CDR3 runs 14 residues.

For the CDR3, the DNA is TGCGCCAGCAGCCCCAGTATAGCGGGGGAGGCAGATACGCAGTATTTT. It yields the protein CASSPSIAGEADTQYF. This chain joins TRBV4-1 and TRBJ2-3; 9 bases are shared with TRBD2. The CDR3 loop spans 16 amino acids. V was clipped by 4 bases and J by 4 bases; unmatched bases: 9. Germline V gene sequence: CDR1 MGHRA, CDR2 YSYEKL.

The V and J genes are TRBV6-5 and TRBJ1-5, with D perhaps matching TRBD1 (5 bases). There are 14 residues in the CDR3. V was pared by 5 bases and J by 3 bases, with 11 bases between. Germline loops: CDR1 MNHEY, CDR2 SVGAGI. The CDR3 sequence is CASSTGHVNQPQHF. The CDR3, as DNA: TGTGCCAGCAGTACCGGACACGTCAATCAGCCCCAGCATTTT.

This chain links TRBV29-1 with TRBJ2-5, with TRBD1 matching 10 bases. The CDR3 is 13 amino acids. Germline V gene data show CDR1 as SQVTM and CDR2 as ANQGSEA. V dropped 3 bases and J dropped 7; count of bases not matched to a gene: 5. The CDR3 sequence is CSVEGQGILTQYF. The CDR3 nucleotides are TGCAGCGTTGAGGGACAGGGGATTTTGACCCAGTACTTC.

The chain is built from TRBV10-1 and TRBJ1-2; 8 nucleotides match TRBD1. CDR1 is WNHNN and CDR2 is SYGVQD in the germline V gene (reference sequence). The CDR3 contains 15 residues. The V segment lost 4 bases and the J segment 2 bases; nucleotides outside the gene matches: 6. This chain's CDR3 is CASSGGQGGNYGYTF. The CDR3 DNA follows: TGCGCCAGCAGTGGTGGACAGGGTGGAAACTATGGCTACACCTTC.

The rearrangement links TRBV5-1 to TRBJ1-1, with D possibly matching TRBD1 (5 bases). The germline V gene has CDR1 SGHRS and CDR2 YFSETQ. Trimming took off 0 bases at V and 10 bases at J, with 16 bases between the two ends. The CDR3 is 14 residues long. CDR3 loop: CASSLDALGGTAFF. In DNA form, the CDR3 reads TGCGCCAGCAGCTTGGATGCGTTGGGGGGGACAGCTTTCTTT.

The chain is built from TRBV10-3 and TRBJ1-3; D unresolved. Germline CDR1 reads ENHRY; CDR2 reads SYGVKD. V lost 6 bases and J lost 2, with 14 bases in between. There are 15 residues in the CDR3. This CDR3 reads CAISGRGSPGNTIYF. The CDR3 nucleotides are TGTGCCATCAGCGGCCGGGGTAGCCCTGGAAACACCATATATTTT.

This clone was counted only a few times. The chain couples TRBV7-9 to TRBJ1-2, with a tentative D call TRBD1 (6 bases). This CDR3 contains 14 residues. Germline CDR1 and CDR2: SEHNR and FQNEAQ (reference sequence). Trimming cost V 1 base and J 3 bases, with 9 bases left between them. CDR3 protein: CASSLVGGDYGYTF. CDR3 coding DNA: TGTGCCAGCAGCTTAGTAGGGGGAGACTATGGCTACACCTTC.

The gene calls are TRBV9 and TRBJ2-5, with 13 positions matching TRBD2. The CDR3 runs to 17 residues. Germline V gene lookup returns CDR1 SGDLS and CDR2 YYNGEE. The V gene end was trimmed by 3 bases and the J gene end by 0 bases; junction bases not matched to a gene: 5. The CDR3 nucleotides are TGTGCCAGCAGCGCATCCGGGACTAGCGGGGACCAAGAGACCCAGTACTTC. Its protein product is CASSASGTSGDQETQYF.